Below are 24 T cell receptor beta chains sequenced from a single sample in a study of blood T cell repertoires in COVID-19. The method was immunoSEQ multiplex PCR; TCRdb's version includes in-frame clones alone and lacks a portion of them. This repertoire shows almost 250,000 clones, around 88% found once; its top ten account for approximately 5.5%. The material sequenced was peripheral blood. The receptors derive from a woman aged 80 or older with COVID-19, enrolled during active disease.

This chain connects TRBV7-6 to TRBJ1-1, with a tentative D call TRBD1 (5 bases). The V end was cut by 0 bases, the J end by 2 bases, with 7 bases between. Germline V lookup: CDR1 SGHVS, CDR2 FNYEAQ. The CDR3 contains 14 residues. In DNA, the CDR3 is TGTGCCAGCAGCTTAGCCACAGGTAACACTGAAGCTTTCTTT. It codes for CASSLATGNTEAFF.

The genes are TRBV2 and TRBJ2-2; no clear D gene. CDR1 and CDR2 from the germline V gene are SNHLY and FYNNEI. Trimming stripped 6 bases from V and 6 bases from J, with 11 bases between. The CDR3 runs 13 residues. The CDR3 protein is CASSPDLAGELFF. DNA for the CDR3: TGTGCCAGCAGCCCCGACCTAGCCGGGGAGCTGTTTTTT.

The J gene is TRBJ1-2, the V gene TRBV28, with D maybe TRBD1 (6 bases). The V gene's germline CDR1 is MDHEN and CDR2 SYDVKM. The V end lost 3 bases, the J end lost 4 bases, and 12 bases lay between the germline ends. CDR3 length: 14 residues. The CDR3 coding sequence is TGTGCCAGCAGTTTGGAACAGGGAGTCTATGGCTACACCTTC. Protein sequence: CASSLEQGVYGYTF.

The CDR3 here is CASSQSEISRVEAFF. The CDR3 region has the DNA TGTGCCAGCAGCCAATCGGAAATTAGCAGGGTAGAAGCTTTCTTT. The genes are TRBV3-1 (or the pseudogene TRBV3-2) and TRBJ1-1, with a possible D match to TRBD1 (5 bases). Germline V gene sequence: CDR1 LGHDT, CDR2 YNNKEL (reference sequence). Trimming stripped 2 bases from V and 8 bases from J, with 18 bases between. The CDR3 has 15 residues.

V gene TRBV27 combines with J gene TRBJ1-1; TRBD1 is a possible D gene (5 bases). Germline-derived CDR1 and CDR2 are MNHEY and SMNVEV (reference sequence). The CDR3 covers 19 residues. V was cut by 5 bases and J by 1 base, with 26 bases left in between. The CDR3 nucleotides read TGTGCCAGCAGTCGACCTGACCGAGGAGGGGAGGTCACGAACACTGAAGCTTTCTTT. It yields the protein CASSRPDRGGEVTNTEAFF.

This clone was detected once. The V call is TRBV30, the J call TRBJ1-6; 10 bases match TRBD1. Germline V gene sequence: CDR1 GTSNPN, CDR2 SVGIG (reference sequence). The J segment lost 4 bases and the V segment lost 1 base, leaving 19 bases of the junction unmatched. CDR3 length: 21 residues. The CDR3 reads CAWSALPRDRGPTRYNSPLHF. Here the CDR3 DNA reads TGTGCCTGGAGTGCCCTCCCCCGGGACAGGGGACCTACCCGATATAATTCACCCCTCCACTTT.

V is TRBV19 and J is TRBJ1-2; 9 bases agree with TRBD1. The germline V gene has CDR1 LNHDA and CDR2 SQIVND (reference sequence). The CDR3 is made up of 15 amino acids. Losses at the gene ends were 4 bases for V and 0 bases for J; bases not matched to a gene: 3. The CDR3 here is CASSTTGGSNYGYTF. CDR3 DNA sequence: TGTGCCAGTAGTACCACAGGGGGCTCTAACTATGGCTACACCTTC. Supplemented by reference TRBV19 and TRBJ1-2, the full variable domain reads DGGITQSPKYLFRKEGQNVTLSCEQNLNHDAMYWYRQDPGQGLRLIYYSQIVNDFQKGDIAEGYSVSREKKESFPLTVTSAQKNPTAFYLCASSTTGGSNYGYTFGSGTRLTVV.

The chain uses TRBV21-1 and TRBJ1-2. TRBV21-1 is described as a pseudogene. CDR3 length equals 15 residues. The CDR3 is CASSKEGGGVRGYTF. The CDR3 bases are TGTGCCAGCAGCAAAGAAGGGGGGGGAGTACGAGGCTACACCTTC.

This clone has a single count. V usage is TRBV2 and J usage is TRBJ1-2, with TRBD1 identical over 7 bases. The V gene end was trimmed by 5 bases and the J gene end by 7 bases; junction bases not matched to a gene: 13. This CDR3 is 15 amino acids long. Germline V gene sequence: CDR1 SNHLY, CDR2 FYNNEI. As DNA, the CDR3 is TGTGCCAGCAGTTACGACAGGGCGCCTCTATTTGGCTACACCTTC. The encoded protein is CASSYDRAPLFGYTF.

The table lists this clone with a count of one. The chain recombines TRBV29-1 with TRBJ1-1; 9 bases line up with TRBD1. V dropped 5 bases and J dropped 5; count of bases not matched to a gene: 24. Germline assignment: CDR1 SQVTM and CDR2 ANQGSEA. There are 19 residues in the CDR3. The CDR3 spells CSVYPAGTGPSRPHTEAFF. The CDR3 DNA reads TGCAGCGTTTACCCAGCGGGGACAGGGCCCTCACGTCCCCATACTGAAGCTTTCTTT.

CDR3 coding DNA: TGCGCCAGCAGCTTGGCAGGTCCTGAACAGCCCCAGCATTTT. Amino acids: CASSLAGPEQPQHF. V gene TRBV5-1 combines with J gene TRBJ1-5; D gene unclear. Per germline, CDR1 SGHRS and CDR2 YFSETQ. V dropped 0 bases and J dropped 7 bases, with 11 bases sitting between them. The CDR3 sequence is 14 residues long.

This clone was observed a single time. The rearrangement links TRBV5-1 to TRBJ2-7, with a possible D match to TRBD1 (6 bases). Trimming removed 0 bases from V and 4 bases from J, with 17 bases in between. This CDR3 is 16 amino acids long. Per the germline V gene, CDR1 is SGHRS and CDR2 is YFSETQ. The CDR3 reads CASSLDLGARGYEQYF. The DNA of the CDR3 is TGCGCCAGCAGCTTGGATTTGGGGGCCCGAGGGTACGAGCAGTACTTC.

The gene calls are TRBV12-3 or TRBV12-4 and TRBJ1-2; D is ambiguous. The CDR3 is made up of 12 amino acids. Trimming removed 5 bases at V and 4 bases at J, with 8 bases between. CDR3 protein: CASSPEGYGYTF. CDR3 DNA sequence: TGTGCCAGCAGTCCCGAGGGCTATGGCTACACCTTC.

V and J are TRBV3-1 (or the pseudogene TRBV3-2) and TRBJ1-2; 8 bases fit TRBD1. CDR1 LGHDT and CDR2 YNNKEL come from the germline V gene (reference sequence). The CDR3 sequence is 15 residues long. The V and J ends lost 6 bases and 6 bases, in that order; junction bases with no gene match: 12. The CDR3 nucleotides are TGTGCCAGCAGTCGCAACAACAGGGGGGATCATGGCTACACCTTC. This codes for CASSRNNRGDHGYTF.

CDR3 in DNA: TGTGCCACCAGCAGAGATCCGGGACAGGGTTTCAATGAGCAGTTCTTC. As protein: CATSRDPGQGFNEQFF. The genes are TRBV15 and TRBJ2-1, with 9 bases lining up with TRBD1. The CDR3 is 16 residues long. Losses at the gene ends were 0 bases for V and 6 bases for J; bases not matched to a gene: 6. Germline lookup yields CDR1 LNHNV and CDR2 YYDKDF (reference sequence).

This chain joins TRBV28 and TRBJ1-5; D unclear. The CDR3 contains 14 residues. V lost 1 base and J lost 4, with 8 bases in between. Germline loops: CDR1 MDHEN, CDR2 SYDVKM. CDR3 protein: CASSLSVMNQPQHF. In nucleotides, the CDR3 is TGTGCCAGCAGTTTATCAGTGATGAATCAGCCCCAGCATTTT.

Only one count was recorded for this clone. This sequence joins TRBV23-1 and TRBJ2-7; 9 bases agree with TRBD1. TRBV23-1 is flagged as an ORF with uncertain function. V was pared by 4 bases and J by 5 bases, with 6 bases of the junction left unmatched. The CDR3 length is 14 residues. CDR3 residues: CASSPHRGRDEQYV. CDR3 coding DNA: TGCGCCAGCAGTCCCCACAGGGGGCGCGACGAGCAGTACGTC.

The gene calls are TRBV5-4 and TRBJ1-1, with 9 bases matching TRBD1. This CDR3 region has 15 residues. The germline V gene encodes CDR1 SGHNT and CDR2 YYREEE (reference sequence). The V segment lost 3 bases and the J segment 4 bases; nucleotides outside the gene matches: 7. The CDR3 DNA follows: TGTGCCAGCAGCTCCGGGACAGGGTTGGGCACTGAAGCTTTCTTT. Its translation: CASSSGTGLGTEAFF.

This chain connects TRBV11-2 to TRBJ2-1, with 7 bases fitting TRBD1. This CDR3 comprises 16 residues. Germline loops: CDR1 SGHAT, CDR2 FQNNGV. With V trimmed by 5 bases and J by 6 bases, 13 bases remained unmatched. The DNA of the CDR3 is TGTGCCAGCAGCCCCCGACAGGGCAACTTAGTCAATGAGCAGTTCTTC. This gives the protein CASSPRQGNLVNEQFF.

The genes are TRBV5-1 and TRBJ2-1, with 8 bases that match TRBD1. CDR3 length: 14 amino acids. The V gene end was trimmed by 5 bases and the J gene end by 1 base; junction bases not matched to a gene: 2. Germline CDR1 reads SGHRS; CDR2 reads YFSETQ. For the CDR3, the DNA is TGCGCCAGCAGACAGGGGGATTCCTACAATGAGCAGTTCTTC. Translation gives CASRQGDSYNEQFF.

The chain combines TRBV5-1 with TRBJ2-2; TRBD2 agrees at 11 bases. Germline V gene lookup returns CDR1 SGHRS and CDR2 YFSETQ. The CDR3 runs to 15 residues. V gave up 4 bases and J gave up 6 bases; unmatched junction bases: 5. The CDR3 loop reads CASSVTSGVAGELFF. CDR3 bases: TGCGCCAGCAGCGTGACTAGCGGGGTGGCCGGGGAGCTGTTTTTT. The full variable domain, its missing parts supplied by reference TRBV5-1 and TRBJ2-2, is KAGVTQTPRYLIKTRGQQVTLSCSPISGHRSVSWYQQTPGQGLQFLFEYFSETQRNKGNFPGRFSGRQFSNSRSEMNVSTLELGDSALYLCASSVTSGVAGELFFGEGSRLTVL.

The chain employs TRBV24-1 and TRBJ1-1, with TRBD1 matching 9 bases. The CDR3 is 17 amino acids. V trimming: 3 bases; J trimming: 0 bases; junction bases outside the gene matches: 7. Per germline, CDR1 KGHDR and CDR2 SFDVKD. The CDR3 loop is CATSDHPGQGLNTEAFF. CDR3 bases: TGTGCCACCAGTGATCACCCGGGACAGGGCTTGAACACTGAAGCTTTCTTT.

This clone was found a few times. The chain combines TRBV5-1 with TRBJ2-7; TRBD1 is a possible D gene (6 bases). CDR1 and CDR2 from the germline V gene are SGHRS and YFSETQ. V was pared by 4 bases and J by 1 base, with 9 bases between. The CDR3 runs 13 residues. CDR3 sequence reads: CASSLGHSYEQYF. The CDR3 DNA follows: TGCGCCAGCAGCCTGGGACATTCCTACGAGCAGTACTTC.

This chain links TRBV28 with TRBJ1-5, with D unresolved. The V end was cut by 6 bases, the J end by 2 bases, with 11 bases between. This CDR3 comprises 14 residues. The germline V gene has CDR1 MDHEN and CDR2 SYDVKM. In DNA, the CDR3 is TGTGCCAGCAGATCCCCAGGTGGCAATCAGCCCCAGCATTTT. Translated, it gives CASRSPGGNQPQHF.